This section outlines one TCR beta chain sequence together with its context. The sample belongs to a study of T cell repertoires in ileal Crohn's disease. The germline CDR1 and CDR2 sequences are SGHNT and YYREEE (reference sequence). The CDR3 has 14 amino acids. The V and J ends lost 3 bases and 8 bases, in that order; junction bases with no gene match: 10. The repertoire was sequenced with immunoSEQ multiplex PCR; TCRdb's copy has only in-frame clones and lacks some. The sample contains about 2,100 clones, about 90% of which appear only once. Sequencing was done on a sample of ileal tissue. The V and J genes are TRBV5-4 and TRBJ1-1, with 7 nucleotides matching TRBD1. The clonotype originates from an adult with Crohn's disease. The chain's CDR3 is CASSYYRGTGEAFF. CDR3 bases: TGTGCCAGCAGCTATTACAGGGGCACTGGGGAAGCTTTCTTT.